One and the same sample provided the 14 T cell receptor beta chains below, sequenced in a study of cytomegalovirus exposure and HLA in healthy donors. Some clones are missing from TCRdb's copy, which holds only in-frame ones; the method was immunoSEQ multiplex PCR. This repertoire shows about 73,000 clones, approximately 95% found once; its top ten account for around 3%. The sequenced sample consisted of PBMCs. The source of these receptors is a man younger than 30 in good health and CMV-seronegative.

The chain couples TRBV6-6 to TRBJ2-4, with D possibly being TRBD1 (5 bases). The germline V and J ends were trimmed by 5 bases and 14 bases, with 13 bases remaining between them. Germline V CDR1 and CDR2: MNHNY, SVGAGI (reference sequence). CDR3 length equals 11 residues. The CDR3: CASSAETVKYF. The CDR3 region has the DNA TGTGCCAGCAGTGCGGAGACAGTAAAGTACTTC.

This chain links TRBV4-2 with TRBJ2-2, with D possibly TRBD1 on 5 matching bases. CDR3 size: 17 residues. Germline V gives CDR1 LGHNA, CDR2 YNFKEQ. Trimming took off 0 bases at V and 0 bases at J, with 11 bases between the two ends. This CDR3 reads CASSQDDSYANTGELFF. CDR3 DNA: TGTGCCAGCAGCCAAGATGACAGCTACGCGAACACCGGGGAGCTGTTTTTT.

This sequence joins TRBV7-8 and TRBJ1-4, with D possibly TRBD1 on 5 matching bases. CDR3 length equals 16 residues. From germline, CDR1 is SGHVS and CDR2 FQNEAQ. V shed 1 base and J shed 8 bases, with 17 bases lying between them. The CDR3 DNA is TGTGCCAGCAGCTTAGGACCACAGGCGACTAGGGAAAAACTGTTTTTT. Translating gives CASSLGPQATREKLFF.

This chain connects TRBV19 to TRBJ1-1, with TRBD1 as a possible D gene (5 bases). The germline V and J ends were trimmed by 6 bases and 1 base, with 21 bases remaining between them. CDR1 and CDR2 from the germline V gene are LNHDA and SQIVND (reference sequence). There are 17 residues in the CDR3. The CDR3 loop reads CASSRRRLQATNTEAFF. For the CDR3, the DNA is TGTGCCAGTAGCCGACGTCGATTACAGGCCACGAACACTGAAGCTTTCTTT.

The chain carries TRBV18 and TRBJ2-5, with a tentative D call TRBD2 (6 bases). Germline CDR1 reads KGHSH; CDR2 reads LQKENI. The ends were cut back, 3 bases at V and 2 bases at J, with 13 bases in the middle. The CDR3 is 15 residues long. The CDR3 region is CASSPREGGQETQYF. The CDR3 nucleotides are TGTGCCAGCTCACCCAGAGAGGGAGGACAAGAGACCCAGTACTTC.

J is TRBJ1-5 and V is TRBV2; 7 bases align to TRBD1. The CDR3 sequence is 17 residues long. The germline V gene encodes CDR1 SNHLY and CDR2 FYNNEI. V was pared by 8 bases and J by 2 bases, with 15 bases of the junction left unmatched. CDR3 sequence: CASSVLTGKVGNQPQHF. For the CDR3, the DNA is TGTGCCAGCTCCGTTTTGACAGGGAAGGTAGGCAATCAGCCCCAGCATTTT.

Comment on this clone: Sequence at one end of the junction differs from germline and may be a read error. V usage is TRBV7-2 and J usage is TRBJ1-1; D is perhaps TRBD1 (6 bases). Germline V CDR1 and CDR2: SGHTA, FQGNSA. This CDR3 is built from 16 residues. In nucleotides, the CDR3 is TGTGCCAGCAGCATAGCATTCAGGGGACTAAACACTGAAGCTTTCTTT. Translating gives CASSIAFRGLNTEAFF.

The CDR3 loop reads CATITRGRGINLYGYTF. CDR3 nucleotide sequence: TGTGCCACAATTACGCGGGGCCGAGGAATCAACCTATATGGCTACACCTTC. This chain uses TRBV28 with TRBJ1-2; possibly TRBD1 for D (5 bases). Germline CDR1 MDHEN, CDR2 SYDVKM. The CDR3 is 17 residues long. Between the trimmed V and J ends, which lost 10 bases and 5 bases, there was a span of 29 bases.

The chain has TRBV18 and TRBJ2-7, with D tentatively TRBD2 (6 bases). This CDR3 region has 15 residues. CDR1 is KGHSH and CDR2 is LQKENI in the germline V gene. The V gene lost 3 bases and the J gene lost 2 bases, with 14 bases spanning the gap. The CDR3 nucleotides are TGTGCCAGCTCACCGATCGGGACTGCAACCTACGAGCAGTACTTC. It encodes CASSPIGTATYEQYF.

V usage is TRBV5-1 and J usage is TRBJ1-1; tentatively, D is TRBD1 (6 bases). CDR1 and CDR2 (germline): SGHRS, YFSETQ. Trimming pared 2 bases from V and 8 bases from J, leaving 10 bases between. The CDR3 has 12 amino acids. The CDR3 loop is CASSLTGFEAFF. The CDR3 DNA reads TGCGCCAGCAGCTTAACAGGGTTCGAAGCTTTCTTT.

The chain joins TRBV7-8 to TRBJ1-2; TRBD1 aligns across 9 bases. Germline-derived CDR1 and CDR2 are SGHVS and FQNEAQ. This CDR3 has 18 amino acids. After removal of 1 base from V and 8 bases from J, the junction contained 17 bases not matched to a gene. CDR3 nucleotide sequence: TGTGCCAGCAGCTTAGTAGGAGGGACAGGGACCATTCTAGGGGGCTACACCTTC. Its protein is CASSLVGGTGTILGGYTF.

This CDR3 is CASSLGRGKQETQYF. DNA for the CDR3: TGTGCCAGCAGCTTAGGCCGGGGGAAACAAGAGACCCAGTACTTC. This rearrangement joins TRBV13 to TRBJ2-5, with a weak D call TRBD2 (6 bases). This CDR3 is built from 15 residues. Trimming pared 0 bases from V and 2 bases from J, leaving 10 bases between. CDR1 PRHDT and CDR2 FYEKMQ come from the germline V gene (reference sequence).

V is TRBV29-1 and J is TRBJ1-2; D may be TRBD1 (5 bases). Per germline, CDR1 SQVTM and CDR2 ANQGSEA. The CDR3 spans 15 residues. V gave up 2 bases and J gave up 4 bases, with 17 bases separating them. The chain's CDR3 is CSVEMAGLGSYGYTF. The CDR3 nucleotides read TGCAGCGTTGAAATGGCAGGGCTAGGGTCCTATGGCTACACCTTC.

This chain uses TRBV19 with TRBJ1-1; 7 nucleotides agree with TRBD1. Trimming at V came to 7 bases and at J to 4 bases, leaving 6 bases not matched to a gene. The length of the CDR3 is 13 residues. CDR1 and CDR2 (germline): LNHDA, SQIVND (reference sequence). Written as DNA, the CDR3 is TGTGCCAGTAAGATTTGGGACAGCACTGAAGCTTTCTTT. It is translated as CASKIWDSTEAFF. Complete variable domain (other parts from reference TRBV19 and TRBJ1-1): DGGITQSPKYLFRKEGQNVTLSCEQNLNHDAMYWYRQDPGQGLRLIYYSQIVNDFQKGDIAEGYSVSREKKESFPLTVTSAQKNPTAFYLCASKIWDSTEAFFGQGTRLTVV.